Listed below are T cell receptor beta chains from one sample, sequenced in a study of CD8 T cells in Susac syndrome. TCRdb re-analysed the immunoSEQ multiplex PCR reads in MiXCR, keeping a single row per CDR3 protein. The sample holds tens of thousands of distinct CDR3 sequences, about 94% seen once. The sequenced sample was CD8+ T cells from PBMCs. These receptor sequences come from a human donor with Susac syndrome. The CDR3 runs from the conserved cysteine through the conserved F or W. The D gene is left open where the match is weak. Size is stated for part of the rows, as once, few or many counts, or as a class when the clone is expanded.

j_gene: TRBJ2-5; d_gene: NA; abundance: NA; v_gene: TRBV7-9; CDR3nt: TGTGCCAGCAGCTTAGGGACGGAACAAGAGACCCAGTACTTC; CDR3aa: CASSLGTEQETQYF
j_gene: TRBJ1-6; d_gene: NA; abundance: NA; v_gene: TRBV27; CDR3nt: TGTGCCAGCAGTTTATCGACGGCTTCACCCCTCCACTTT; CDR3aa: CASSLSTASPLHF
j_gene: TRBJ2-6; d_gene: NA; abundance: NA; v_gene: TRBV7-9; CDR3nt: TGTGCCAGCAGCTTAACGGGGCTGGGGGCCAACGTCCTGACTTTC; CDR3aa: CASSLTGLGANVLTF
j_gene: TRBJ2-2; d_gene: NA; abundance: NA; v_gene: TRBV24-1; CDR3nt: TGTGCCACCAGTCAGGAGGGGGAGGCCTTACCTCAGAACACCGGGGAGCTGTTTTTT; CDR3aa: CATSQEGEALPQNTGELFF
j_gene: TRBJ1-6; d_gene: NA; abundance: NA; v_gene: TRBV6-5; CDR3nt: TGTGCCAGCAGTTCCCTGAGGGGGTTATCACCCCTCCACTTT; CDR3aa: CASSSLRGLSPLHF
j_gene: TRBJ1-5; d_gene: TRBD1; abundance: NA; v_gene: TRBV9; CDR3nt: TGTGCCAGCAGCGCTGGGACAGGCAATCAGCCCCAGCATTTT; CDR3aa: CASSAGTGNQPQHF
j_gene: TRBJ2-5; d_gene: NA; abundance: once; v_gene: TRBV12-3/TRBV12-4; CDR3nt: TGTGCCAGCAGCCCTGGGAGGCCAGAGACCCAGTACTTC; CDR3aa: CASSPGRPETQYF
j_gene: TRBJ2-7; d_gene: NA; abundance: NA; v_gene: TRBV19; CDR3nt: TGTGCCAGTAGTTCACTCTCCGGGGCAGTTTACGAGCAGTACTTC; CDR3aa: CASSSLSGAVYEQYF
j_gene: TRBJ2-7; d_gene: TRBD2; abundance: NA; v_gene: TRBV27; CDR3nt: TGTGCCAGCAGTCCCTCGACTGGGGAGGGGTCCTACGAGCAGTACTTC; CDR3aa: CASSPSTGEGSYEQYF
j_gene: TRBJ2-1; d_gene: NA; abundance: NA; v_gene: TRBV7-9; CDR3nt: TGTGCCAGCAGCTTATCGGAGGAAGGGATTGAGCAGTTCTTC; CDR3aa: CASSLSEEGIEQFF
j_gene: TRBJ2-7; d_gene: TRBD1; abundance: NA; v_gene: TRBV27; CDR3nt: TGTGCCAGCAGTTCCCGCCACAGGGGGCGCGGGTCCTACGAGCAGTACTTC; CDR3aa: CASSSRHRGRGSYEQYF
j_gene: TRBJ2-2; d_gene: TRBD2; abundance: NA; v_gene: TRBV24-1; CDR3nt: TGTGCCACCAGTGATAGGCCCGGGGGGAGCGAGAACACCGGGGAGCTGTTTTTT; CDR3aa: CATSDRPGGSENTGELFF
j_gene: TRBJ1-1; d_gene: NA; abundance: few; v_gene: TRBV4-3; CDR3nt: TGCGCCAGCAGCCCTCATACAGGGAACACTGAAGCTTTCTTT; CDR3aa: CASSPHTGNTEAFF
j_gene: TRBJ2-3; d_gene: NA; abundance: NA; v_gene: TRBV27; CDR3nt: TGTGCCAGCAATGGCCCCACTGGTACGCAGTATTTT; CDR3aa: CASNGPTGTQYF
j_gene: TRBJ2-7; d_gene: NA; abundance: NA; v_gene: TRBV4-2; CDR3nt: TGTGCCAGCAGCCAAGTCCGGACGGAAACCTACGAGCAGTACTTC; CDR3aa: CASSQVRTETYEQYF
j_gene: TRBJ2-1; d_gene: TRBD2; abundance: NA; v_gene: TRBV7-8; CDR3nt: TGTGCCAGCAGCTTAGGCCCGGGACTAGGCGATGAGCAGTTCTTC; CDR3aa: CASSLGPGLGDEQFF
j_gene: TRBJ2-6; d_gene: NA; abundance: NA; v_gene: TRBV14; CDR3nt: TGTGCCAGCAGCCGTTGGTCCTCTGGGGCCAACGTCCTGACTTTC; CDR3aa: CASSRWSSGANVLTF
j_gene: TRBJ2-3; d_gene: TRBD1; abundance: NA; v_gene: TRBV6-2/TRBV6-3; CDR3nt: TGTGCCAGCAGTCCGGGACAGAGGAGATCGGATACGCAGTATTTT; CDR3aa: CASSPGQRRSDTQYF
j_gene: TRBJ2-7; d_gene: NA; abundance: NA; v_gene: TRBV20-1; CDR3nt: TGCAGTGCCCCCCAGGGGGGATACGAGCAGTACTTC; CDR3aa: CSAPQGGYEQYF
j_gene: TRBJ2-1; d_gene: TRBD2; abundance: NA; v_gene: TRBV27; CDR3nt: TGTGCCAGCAGTATGACTAGCGGGGGCCAACCCGTGAATGAGCAGTTCTTC; CDR3aa: CASSMTSGGQPVNEQFF
j_gene: TRBJ2-5; d_gene: TRBD2; abundance: NA; v_gene: TRBV29-1; CDR3nt: TGCAGCGTGACCACTAGCGGGGGATACCAAGAGACCCAGTACTTC; CDR3aa: CSVTTSGGYQETQYF
j_gene: TRBJ1-1; d_gene: NA; abundance: NA; v_gene: TRBV7-8; CDR3nt: TGTGCCAGCAGCCCCCGGGCAGGTGTCGGAACTGAAGCTTTCTTT; CDR3aa: CASSPRAGVGTEAFF
j_gene: TRBJ2-5; d_gene: NA; abundance: NA; v_gene: TRBV15; CDR3nt: TGTGCCACCAGCAGAGAGGGAAGGGCTGAGACCCAGTACTTC; CDR3aa: CATSREGRAETQYF
j_gene: TRBJ2-1; d_gene: TRBD2; abundance: NA; v_gene: TRBV7-6; CDR3nt: TGTGCCAGCAGCTTAGTGGAGGTGACTAGCGGCCCAGGGGGAGAGCACAATGAGCAGTTCTTC; CDR3aa: CASSLVEVTSGPGGEHNEQFF
j_gene: TRBJ2-7; d_gene: TRBD2; abundance: once; v_gene: TRBV6-2/TRBV6-3; CDR3nt: TGTGCCAGCAGTTACTCGACGGGGGGCTCCTACGAGCAGTACTTC; CDR3aa: CASSYSTGGSYEQYF
j_gene: TRBJ2-3; d_gene: NA; abundance: NA; v_gene: TRBV9; CDR3nt: TGTGCCAGCAGCCCCCCCACAGATACGCAGTATTTT; CDR3aa: CASSPPTDTQYF
j_gene: TRBJ2-2; d_gene: TRBD2; abundance: NA; v_gene: TRBV9; CDR3nt: TGTGCCAGCAGCGCCCCTCTAGCGGGAGGGCCCTCCACCGGGGAGCTGTTTTTT; CDR3aa: CASSAPLAGGPSTGELFF
j_gene: TRBJ2-6; d_gene: NA; abundance: NA; v_gene: TRBV9; CDR3nt: TGTGCCAGCAGTGATATTAGTTACTCTGGGGCCAACGTCCTGACTTTC; CDR3aa: CASSDISYSGANVLTF
j_gene: TRBJ1-5; d_gene: NA; abundance: NA; v_gene: TRBV5-6; CDR3nt: TGTGCCAGCAGCTTGGGGACTCAGCCCCAGCATTTT; CDR3aa: CASSLGTQPQHF
j_gene: TRBJ2-1; d_gene: NA; abundance: NA; v_gene: TRBV7-3; CDR3nt: TGTGCCAGCAGCTTTACCGCCTACAATGAGCAGTTCTTC; CDR3aa: CASSFTAYNEQFF
j_gene: TRBJ2-1; d_gene: TRBD2; abundance: NA; v_gene: TRBV12-3/TRBV12-4; CDR3nt: TGTGCCAGCAGTTTAGCGCTCGCGCGGGAGTACCCAAAAGACAATGAGCAGTTCTTC; CDR3aa: CASSLALAREYPKDNEQFF
j_gene: TRBJ2-5; d_gene: TRBD2; abundance: NA; v_gene: TRBV6-1; CDR3nt: TGTGCCAGCAGGACCTCCCGGACTAGCGGGGGGAAGCAAGAGACCCAGTACTTC; CDR3aa: CASRTSRTSGGKQETQYF
j_gene: TRBJ2-1; d_gene: TRBD2; abundance: NA; v_gene: TRBV20-1; CDR3nt: TGCAGTGCCGCCGTCCCCGCGAAGGCTAGCGGGTACAATGAGCAGTTCTTC; CDR3aa: CSAAVPAKASGYNEQFF
j_gene: TRBJ2-7; d_gene: NA; abundance: NA; v_gene: TRBV3-1; CDR3nt: TGTGCCAGCAGCCTCGGGACCCAGTCAAACTACGAGCAGTACTTC; CDR3aa: CASSLGTQSNYEQYF
j_gene: TRBJ2-1; d_gene: TRBD1; abundance: NA; v_gene: TRBV5-4; CDR3nt: TGTGCCAGCAGCTCAGAAGGGACAGGGGACTACAATGAGCAGTTCTTC; CDR3aa: CASSSEGTGDYNEQFF
j_gene: TRBJ2-1; d_gene: TRBD2; abundance: NA; v_gene: TRBV5-4; CDR3nt: TGTGCCAGCAGCTTGCCGGGGGGGCGCAGTTCGATAAACAATGAGCAGTTCTTC; CDR3aa: CASSLPGGRSSINNEQFF
j_gene: TRBJ2-7; d_gene: TRBD1; abundance: once; v_gene: TRBV6-1; CDR3nt: TGTGCCAGCAGTCCCTCTCTCGGGGACAGGGAGCACGAGCAGTACTTC; CDR3aa: CASSPSLGDREHEQYF
j_gene: TRBJ2-4; d_gene: NA; abundance: NA; v_gene: TRBV19; CDR3nt: TGTGCCAGTCTGGTGGGGAACATTCAGTACTTC; CDR3aa: CASLVGNIQYF
j_gene: TRBJ2-1; d_gene: TRBD1; abundance: NA; v_gene: TRBV5-6; CDR3nt: TGTGCCAGCAGCTTGGAGGGACAGGGTTACGATGAGCAGTTCTTC; CDR3aa: CASSLEGQGYDEQFF
j_gene: TRBJ2-1; d_gene: NA; abundance: NA; v_gene: TRBV28; CDR3nt: TGTGCCAGCAGTACCTCCGTACGGGGGAGCTCCTACAATGAGCAGTTCTTC; CDR3aa: CASSTSVRGSSYNEQFF
j_gene: TRBJ2-7; d_gene: TRBD1; abundance: NA; v_gene: TRBV28; CDR3nt: TGTGCCAGCAGTTTGGGACAGGGCTCCGAGCAGTACTTC; CDR3aa: CASSLGQGSEQYF
j_gene: TRBJ1-1; d_gene: NA; abundance: NA; v_gene: TRBV4-1; CDR3nt: TGCGCCAGCAGCCAGAACACTGAAGCTTTCTTT; CDR3aa: CASSQNTEAFF
j_gene: TRBJ2-5; d_gene: NA; abundance: NA; v_gene: TRBV29-1; CDR3nt: TGCAGCGTTGAAGATACGGGGGCCGAGACCCAGTACTTC; CDR3aa: CSVEDTGAETQYF